This TCR beta chain was sequenced during a study of blood T cell repertoires in COVID-19. Trimming pared 6 bases from V and 2 bases from J, leaving 8 bases between. The CDR3 has 11 amino acids. Germline lookup yields CDR1 DFQATT and CDR2 SNEGSKA (reference sequence). Here immunoSEQ multiplex PCR was the method, and the copy in TCRdb shows in-frame clones only, minus some. The repertoire holds over 60,000 clones, with about 89% as singletons. What was sequenced was peripheral blood. The genes are TRBV20-1 and TRBJ2-7, with no clear D. The sequence came from a woman aged 55-69 years with acute or convalescent COVID-19. In nucleotides, the CDR3 is TGCAGTGCGGGCCTCACCTACGAGCAGTACTTC. Protein product: CSAGLTYEQYF.